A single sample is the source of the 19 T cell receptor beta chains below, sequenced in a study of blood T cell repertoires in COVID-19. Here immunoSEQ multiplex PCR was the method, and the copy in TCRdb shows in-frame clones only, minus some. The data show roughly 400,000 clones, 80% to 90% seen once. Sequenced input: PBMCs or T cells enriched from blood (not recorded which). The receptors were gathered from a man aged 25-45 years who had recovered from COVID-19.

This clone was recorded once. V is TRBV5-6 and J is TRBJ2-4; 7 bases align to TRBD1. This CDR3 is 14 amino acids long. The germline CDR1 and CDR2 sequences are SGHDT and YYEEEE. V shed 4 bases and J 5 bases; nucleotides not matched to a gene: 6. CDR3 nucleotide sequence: TGTGCCAGCAGCCCAGGGGGTATCGAAAACATTCAGTACTTC. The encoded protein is CASSPGGIENIQYF.

CDR3 residues: CASSLGLAGPYEQYF. CDR3 nucleotide sequence: TGCGCCAGCAGCCTGGGGCTGGCGGGACCCTACGAGCAGTACTTC. J is TRBJ2-7 and V is TRBV5-1; a weak D match, TRBD2 (6 bases). This CDR3 is built from 15 residues. V was clipped by 4 bases and J by 2 bases, with 16 bases between them. Germline CDR1 reads SGHRS; CDR2 reads YFSETQ. Complete variable domain (other parts from reference TRBV5-1 and TRBJ2-7): KAGVTQTPRYLIKTRGQQVTLSCSPISGHRSVSWYQQTPGQGLQFLFEYFSETQRNKGNFPGRFSGRQFSNSRSEMNVSTLELGDSALYLCASSLGLAGPYEQYFGPGTRLTVT.

The CDR3 nucleotides read TGCAGTGCTAGGACAGGGCCTGGCTACACCTTC. Its translation is CSARTGPGYTF. The gene calls are TRBV20-1 and TRBJ1-2; 7 nucleotides match TRBD1. In germline, CDR1 is DFQATT, CDR2 SNEGSKA (reference sequence). The V and J ends lost 3 bases and 7 bases, in that order; junction bases with no gene match: 2. The length of the CDR3 is 11 residues.

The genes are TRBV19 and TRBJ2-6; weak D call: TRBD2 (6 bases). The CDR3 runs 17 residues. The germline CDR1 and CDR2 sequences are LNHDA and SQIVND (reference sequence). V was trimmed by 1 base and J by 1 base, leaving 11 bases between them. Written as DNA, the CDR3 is TGTGCCAGTAGTATAGGCGGGACTCCTTCTGGGGCCAACGTCCTGACTTTC. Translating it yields CASSIGGTPSGANVLTF.

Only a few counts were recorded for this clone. CDR3 residues: CASSPPWQGGGYTF. CDR3 in DNA: TGTGCCAGCTCACCACCGTGGCAGGGTGGTGGCTACACCTTC. The chain has TRBV18 and TRBJ1-2; tentatively, D is TRBD1 (5 bases). Looked up from germline, CDR1 is KGHSH and CDR2 is LQKENI. V dropped 0 bases and J dropped 7 bases, with 12 bases sitting between them. CDR3 length: 14 amino acids.

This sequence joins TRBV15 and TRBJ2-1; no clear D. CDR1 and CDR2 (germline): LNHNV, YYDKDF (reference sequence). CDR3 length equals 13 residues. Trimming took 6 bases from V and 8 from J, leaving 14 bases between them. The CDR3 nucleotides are TGTGCCACCAGGACAAGGTTCGGTGATGAGCAGTTCTTC. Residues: CATRTRFGDEQFF.

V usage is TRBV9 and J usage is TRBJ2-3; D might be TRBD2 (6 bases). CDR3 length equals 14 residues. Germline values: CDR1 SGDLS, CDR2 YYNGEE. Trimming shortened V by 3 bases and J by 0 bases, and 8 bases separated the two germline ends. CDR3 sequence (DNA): TGTGCCAGCAGCGGGGGGGTGAGCACAGATACGCAGTATTTT. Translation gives CASSGGVSTDTQYF.

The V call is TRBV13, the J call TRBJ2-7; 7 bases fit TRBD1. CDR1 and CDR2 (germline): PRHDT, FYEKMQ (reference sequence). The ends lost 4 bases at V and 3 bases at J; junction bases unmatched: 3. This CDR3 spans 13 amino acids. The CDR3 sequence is CASSSGQSYEQYF. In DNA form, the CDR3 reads TGTGCCAGCAGCTCGGGACAGAGCTACGAGCAGTACTTC.

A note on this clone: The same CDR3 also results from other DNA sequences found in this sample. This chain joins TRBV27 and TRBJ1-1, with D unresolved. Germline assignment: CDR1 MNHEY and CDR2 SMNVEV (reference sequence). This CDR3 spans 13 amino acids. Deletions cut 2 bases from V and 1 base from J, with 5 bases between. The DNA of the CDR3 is TGTGCCAGCAGTTTAGTGCGGAACACTGAAGCTTTCTTT. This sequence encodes CASSLVRNTEAFF.

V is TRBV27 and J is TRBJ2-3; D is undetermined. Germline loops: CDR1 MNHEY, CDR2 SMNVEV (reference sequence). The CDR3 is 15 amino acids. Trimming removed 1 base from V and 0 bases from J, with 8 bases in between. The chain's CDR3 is CASSLYATSTDTQYF. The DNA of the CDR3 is TGTGCCAGCAGTTTATACGCCACTAGCACAGATACGCAGTATTTT.

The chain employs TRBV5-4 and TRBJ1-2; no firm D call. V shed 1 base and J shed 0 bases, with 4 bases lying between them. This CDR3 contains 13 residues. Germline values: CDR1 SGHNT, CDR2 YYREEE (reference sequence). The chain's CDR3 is CASSLRSNYGYTF. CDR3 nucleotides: TGTGCCAGCAGCTTGCGGTCTAACTATGGCTACACCTTC.

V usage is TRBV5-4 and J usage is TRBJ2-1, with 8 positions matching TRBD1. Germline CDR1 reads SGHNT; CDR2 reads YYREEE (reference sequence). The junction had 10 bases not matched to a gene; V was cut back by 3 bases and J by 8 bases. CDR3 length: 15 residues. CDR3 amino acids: CASSWGQVVSDEQFF. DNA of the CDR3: TGTGCCAGCAGCTGGGGACAGGTGGTCTCAGATGAGCAGTTCTTC.

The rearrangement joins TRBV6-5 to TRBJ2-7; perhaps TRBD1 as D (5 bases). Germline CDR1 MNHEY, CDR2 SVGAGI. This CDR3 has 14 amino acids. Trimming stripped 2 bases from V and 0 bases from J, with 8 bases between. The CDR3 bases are TGTGCCAGCAGTTACGTCAGGGCCTCCTACGAGCAGTACTTC. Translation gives CASSYVRASYEQYF.

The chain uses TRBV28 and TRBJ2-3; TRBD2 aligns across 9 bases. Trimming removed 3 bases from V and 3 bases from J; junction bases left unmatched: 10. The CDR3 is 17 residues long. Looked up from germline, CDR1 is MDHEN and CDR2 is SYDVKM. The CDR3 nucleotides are TGTGCCAGCAGTTTTTGGCGGGAGGGCCTTCGAACAGATACGCAGTATTTT. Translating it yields CASSFWREGLRTDTQYF.

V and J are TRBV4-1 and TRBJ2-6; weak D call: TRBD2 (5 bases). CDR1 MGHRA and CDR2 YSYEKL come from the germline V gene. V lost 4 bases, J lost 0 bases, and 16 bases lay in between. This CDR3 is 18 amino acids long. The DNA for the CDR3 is TGCGCCAGCAGCCGCCCCGGAGGCGTCCTCTCTGGGGCCAACGTCCTGACTTTC. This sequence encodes CASSRPGGVLSGANVLTF.

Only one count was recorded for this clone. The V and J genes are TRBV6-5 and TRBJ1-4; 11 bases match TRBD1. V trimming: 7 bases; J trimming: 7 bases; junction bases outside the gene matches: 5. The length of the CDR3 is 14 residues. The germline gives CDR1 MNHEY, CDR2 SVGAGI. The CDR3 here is CASIRGQGGEKLFF. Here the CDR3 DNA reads TGTGCCAGCATCAGGGGACAGGGGGGTGAAAAACTGTTTTTT.

CDR3 DNA: TGTGCCAGCAGTTTATTCAGGGGCAGGGGTCAGTACTTC. Translating it yields CASSLFRGRGQYF. The V and J genes are TRBV28 and TRBJ2-4, with a tentative D call TRBD1 (6 bases). Trimming cost V 1 base and J 12 bases, with 13 bases left between them. This CDR3 is built from 13 residues. Per the germline V gene, CDR1 is MDHEN and CDR2 is SYDVKM.

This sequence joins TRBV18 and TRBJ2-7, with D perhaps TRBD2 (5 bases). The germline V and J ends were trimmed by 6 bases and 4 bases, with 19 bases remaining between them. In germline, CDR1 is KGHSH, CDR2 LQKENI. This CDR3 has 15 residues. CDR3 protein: CASSTSGAALYEQYF. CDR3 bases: TGTGCCAGCTCGACGAGCGGAGCGGCCCTTTACGAGCAGTACTTC.

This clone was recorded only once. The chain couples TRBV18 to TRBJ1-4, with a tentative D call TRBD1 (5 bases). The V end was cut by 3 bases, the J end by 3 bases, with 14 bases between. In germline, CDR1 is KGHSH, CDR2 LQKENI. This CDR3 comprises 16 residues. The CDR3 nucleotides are TGTGCCAGCTCACCGTGGCAGGGAAGCTCTAATGAAAAACTGTTTTTT. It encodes CASSPWQGSSNEKLFF.